This TCR beta chain derives from a study of graft-versus-host responses after intestinal transplantation (dated by TCRdb to the early 2020s). Regarding the study in general: The transplants that recipients got were multivisceral, liver-intestinal, or isolated intestinal. Rather than going through the commercial service, samples from a few later patients were sequenced in-house on an Illumina MiSeq and processed with MiXCR. The cohort enrolled about two dozen intestinal transplant recipients, one of whom was a retransplant, and a few patients without pretransplant specimens were excluded. To identify alloreactive clones, pre-transplant mixed lymphocyte reaction products were sequenced and then compared with unstimulated pre-transplant donor and recipient T cells. Every recipient was given anti-thymocyte globulin induction, then maintenance tacrolimus and steroids for around three years. Bulk TCR-beta CDR3 sequencing was used to track graft-versus-host and host-versus-graft alloreactive T cell clones in the graft, circulation and bone marrow after intestinal transplantation. Donor T cell macrochimerism was defined as a peak of at least 4% donor T cells among recipient peripheral blood mononuclear cells. The paper as a whole reports these results and caveats: Patients with donor T cell macrochimerism had high GvH to HvG T cell clonal ratios in their allografts. Conclusions were limited by the relatively low number and heterogeneity of intestinal transplant patients. Peak levels of circulating GvH clones were associated with declines in HvG clones early after transplant. GvH clones turned up in recipient bone marrow, with some appearing earlier in ileal mucosa or blood, a pattern consistent with an intestinal mucosal origin.

In regard to this clone: Its antigen is unknown. Base qualities are not provided; no much larger clone lies one nucleotide away.

Blood samples were collected up to 4 times in the first month after transplant and then at least monthly when available. Libraries were constructed by the immunoSEQ multiplex PCR assay. Adaptive Biotechnologies carried out high-throughput TCR-beta CDR3 sequencing of genomic DNA for most patients. For the original study's pipeline: Adaptive's ImmunoSEQ software supplied the TCR sequencing data for 15 to 20 patients, while MiXCR and VDJtools were used to process three other patients. Because the origin of CDR3 nucleotide sequences shared between donor and recipient could not be assigned, those sequences were removed. To be classed as alloreactive, a clone needed at least 2-fold expansion over unstimulated cells and a minimum CFSE-low frequency of 0.002% (template counts) or 0.001% (read counts). Mappable clones were those detected in sequenced pre-transplant spleen, lymph node, or MLR CFSE-low populations of the donor or recipient. The cumulative frequency of alloreactive clones was calculated as a percentage of all sequences, weighted by copy number. TCRdb provides this immuneACCESS table in a form limited to in-frame rearrangements. Some clones are lacking; in checked studies, under half of them reflect an unresolved V gene, and why the rest are absent is not known. V, J and clone size derive from that table, while D and trimming were established from the DNA sequence. The sample table lists under 30,000 clones, approximately 95% of them with a count of one. 0.53% of the sample is in the top ten clones.

V is reduced by 3 bases and J by 6 bases, leaving a spacing of 6 bases between them. CDR1 is given as MNHEY and CDR2 as SMNVEV, both from the germline V gene (reference sequence). Reading from cysteine to phenylalanine, the CDR3 counts 11 amino acids. Only the CDR3 part of the read is kept: 33 bases, read in frame from the first base. The chain is assembled from TRBV27 and TRBJ2-7; no D gene can be assigned with confidence. This TCR was recovered from a human patient who received an intestinal transplant, so some T cells may come from the graft donor. Sequenced here: PBMCs, sampled 18 days after transplant. The DNA sequence is TGTGCCAGCAGTTTCGGGCGCGAGCAGTACTTC. Its protein is CASSFGREQYF.